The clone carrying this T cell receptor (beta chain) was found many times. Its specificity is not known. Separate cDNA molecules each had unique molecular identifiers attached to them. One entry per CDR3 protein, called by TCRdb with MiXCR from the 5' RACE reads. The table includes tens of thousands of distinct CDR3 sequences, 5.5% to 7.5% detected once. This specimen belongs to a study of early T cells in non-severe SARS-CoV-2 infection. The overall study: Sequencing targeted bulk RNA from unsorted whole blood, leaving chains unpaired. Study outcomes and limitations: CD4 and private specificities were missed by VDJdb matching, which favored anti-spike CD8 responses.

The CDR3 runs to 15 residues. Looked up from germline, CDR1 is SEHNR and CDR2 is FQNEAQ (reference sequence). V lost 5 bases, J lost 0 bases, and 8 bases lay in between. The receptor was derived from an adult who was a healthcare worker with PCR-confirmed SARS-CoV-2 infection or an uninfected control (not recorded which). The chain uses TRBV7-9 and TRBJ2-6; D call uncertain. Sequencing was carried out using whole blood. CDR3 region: CASSPQSSGANVLTF. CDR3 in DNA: TGTGCCAGCAGCCCACAAAGCTCTGGGGCCAACGTCCTGACTTTC.